The clone carrying this T cell receptor beta chain was seen repeatedly, ten times or more. Germline V CDR1 and CDR2: MDHEN, SYDVKM. The germline V and J ends were trimmed by 6 bases and 2 bases, with 7 bases remaining between them. This CDR3 spans 12 amino acids. The TCR beta library used iRepertoire HTBI primers with Arm-PCR amplification of CDR3. TCRdb re-called the multiplex PCR reads through MiXCR, storing one row per CDR3 protein. The sample consists of about 430,000 distinct CDR3 sequences, approximately 16% of them appearing once. Described time point: newly diagnosed GD, antithyroid drugs for less than 3 months. From PBMCs, RNA was extracted and then used to make the TCR library. The source of the patients was an endocrinology department in Xi'an, China. As collected, the peripheral blood samples measured 7 to 9.5 milliliters each and went into EDTA tubes. These data are taken from a study of regulatory T cells in long-lasting Graves disease.

Separately, the same data were catalogued under a study of T cells in Graves' hyperthyroidism and ophthalmopathy. This second study says: A 13 V-J signature model discriminated ophthalmopathy versus stable hyperthyroidism.

The gene calls are TRBV28 and TRBJ1-1, with TRBD1 as a possible D gene (5 bases). The sample here was peripheral blood mononuclear cells (PBMCs), taken at new diagnosis, from a patient treated with antithyroid drugs. This clonotype was obtained from a middle-aged woman with Graves disease. DNA for the CDR3: TGTGCCAGCAGGACAGTAAACACTGAAGCTTTCTTT. Translating it yields CASRTVNTEAFF.